A single sample gave rise to the 5 T cell receptor beta chains below, sequenced in a study of T cell responses to AZD1222 COVID-19 vaccine. Generated by immunoSEQ multiplex PCR, the TCRdb table keeps only in-frame clones and is missing some. This table holds about 200,000 clones, 88% found once. The sequences come from peripheral blood, collected on day 0 of AZD1222 vaccination. The receptors shown here come from an adult in good health.

V usage is TRBV7-9 and J usage is TRBJ2-5; the match to TRBD1 covers 8 bases. CDR3 length: 15 residues. V shed 2 bases, J shed 5 bases, and the junction held 7 bases outside the gene matches. Germline-derived CDR1 and CDR2 are SEHNR and FQNEAQ (reference sequence). The CDR3 DNA reads TGTGCCAGCAGCTTAAGGGCAGGGGGCAGGGAGACCCAGTACTTC. Translating it yields CASSLRAGGRETQYF.

The CDR3 reads CASSIRAGHRTEAFF. CDR3 nucleotide sequence: TGTGCCAGTAGTATCCGAGCCGGACATCGCACTGAAGCTTTCTTT. V is TRBV19 and J is TRBJ1-1; tentatively, D is TRBD1 (5 bases). This CDR3 has 15 amino acids. Germline V gene data show CDR1 as LNHDA and CDR2 as SQIVND (reference sequence). Trimming shortened V by 3 bases and J by 4 bases, and 15 bases separated the two germline ends.

This clone was picked up one time. J is TRBJ2-7 and V is TRBV4-1, with 11 bases matching TRBD2. The germline V gene has CDR1 MGHRA and CDR2 YSYEKL. Trimming took 1 base from V and 6 from J; bases not matched to a gene: 20. This CDR3 spans 20 amino acids. The CDR3 sequence: CASSQVIFRLAGGGRCEQYF. DNA of the CDR3: TGCGCCAGCAGCCAAGTAATCTTCCGCCTAGCGGGGGGCGGGAGATGCGAGCAGTACTTC.

About this clone: At one end the junction does not follow the germline gene, possibly because of a read error. The rearrangement joins TRBV3-1 (or the pseudogene TRBV3-2) to TRBJ2-3; D tentatively fits TRBD1 or TRBD2 (5 bases each). The CDR3 is 13 residues long. Looked up from germline, CDR1 is LGHDT and CDR2 is YNNKEL (reference sequence). The CDR3 region has the DNA TGTGCCAGCAGCCCGGGACCTACAGGTACGCAGTATTTT. It specifies CASSPGPTGTQYF.

DNA of the CDR3: TGTGCCATCAGTGAGTCGGGAGGGAAGGGTGGTTCACCCCTCCACTTT. Encoded protein: CAISESGGKGGSPLHF. The chain links TRBV10-3 to TRBJ1-6; D not resolved. From germline, CDR1 is ENHRY and CDR2 SYGVKD. The CDR3 is 16 amino acids. The V gene lost 0 bases and the J gene lost 9 bases, with 15 bases spanning the gap.